This T cell receptor beta chain stems from a study of human T cells and chemical hapten exposure. Notes on the study in general: Donors in the study had alopecia, meaning their immune response may differ from healthy people's.

The CDR3 covers 13 residues. Germline-derived CDR1 and CDR2 are LGHDT and YNNKEL (reference sequence). V was pared by 5 bases and J by 7 bases, with 11 bases between. Time point in this sample: patch test 1, 2 weeks after DPC sensitization. Treatment in this sample: therapeutic diphenylcyclopropenone sensitization with weekly scalp DPC. Original processing methods: Sequenced samples showed a median of 95,638 TCRs each, with counts running from around 25,000 to 690,000. MiXCR was run by TCRdb on the RACE reads, yielding one entry per CDR3 protein. The V and J calls shown here were made by TCRdb, not taken from the authors' results. The top ten hold about 1.3% of the sample, which has under 85,000 distinct CDR3 sequences, 9% to 12% seen once. This clonotype has at least ten counts. Its specificity is not known.

This receptor was identified in a woman aged 45-65 years with alopecia areata. Some clones in this sample may be carry-over from other donors' samples. Source: whole blood, taken in connection with sensitization to the hapten diphenylcyclopropenone (DPC). The rearrangement joins TRBV3-1 to TRBJ2-2; a possible D gene is TRBD1 (6 bases). The CDR3 DNA is TGTGCCAGCAGCAACATACAGGGCGGGGAGCTGTTTTTT. The encoded protein is CASSNIQGGELFF. Complete variable domain (other parts from reference TRBV3-1 and TRBJ2-2): DTAVSQTPKYLVTQMGNDKSIKCEQNLGHDTMYWYKQDSKKFLKIMFSYNNKELIINETVPNRFSPKSPDKAHLNLHINSLELGDSAVYFCASSNIQGGELFFGEGSRLTVL.